The sequence of this T cell receptor beta chain was determined in a study of breast tumors, draining lymph nodes, adjacent tissues. Germline V gene sequence: CDR1 SGHAT, CDR2 FQNNGV. V was clipped by 5 bases and J by 5 bases; unmatched bases: 13. The length of the CDR3 is 18 residues. From the multiplex PCR reads, TCRdb called clonotypes with MiXCR, one entry per CDR3 protein. The sample shows about 270,000 distinct CDR3 sequences, 30% of them seen only once. The lymph nodes were axillary draining lymph nodes from breast cancer patients. Study-wide findings and caveats: Luminal-like breast cancer showed significantly higher tumor–nontumor repertoire similarity than basal-like. Findings are consistent with lymph node origin and intratumoral expansion of most tumor T cells. Tumor TCR diversity was below lymph nodes but above nontumor tissue.

For this clonotype: Its specificity is unknown.

Source material: axillary lymph node tissue. This sequence originates from a female donor with breast cancer. Some clones in this sample may be carry-over from other donors' samples. V and J are TRBV11-2 and TRBJ2-5; 14 bases line up with TRBD2. The chain's CDR3 is CASSPTRLAGGLCETQYF. In nucleotides, the CDR3 is TGTGCCAGCAGCCCTACTCGACTAGCGGGAGGGCTTTGTGAGACCCAGTACTTC. Full variable domain (rest looked up from reference TRBV11-2 and TRBJ2-5): EAGVAQSPRYKIIEKRQSVAFWCNPISGHATLYWYQQILGQGPKLLIQFQNNGVVDDSQLPKDRFSAERLKGVDSTLKIQPAKLEDSAVYLCASSPTRLAGGLCETQYFGPGTRLLVL.